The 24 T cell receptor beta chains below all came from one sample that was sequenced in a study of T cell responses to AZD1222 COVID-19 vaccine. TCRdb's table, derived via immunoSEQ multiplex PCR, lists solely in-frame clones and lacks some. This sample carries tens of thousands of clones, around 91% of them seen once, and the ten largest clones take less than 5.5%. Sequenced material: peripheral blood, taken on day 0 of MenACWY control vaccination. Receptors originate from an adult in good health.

The CDR3 reads CASSPPSTSGRTGELFF. The CDR3 DNA reads as TGTGCCAGCTCACCACCGTCGACTAGCGGGAGGACCGGGGAGCTGTTTTTT. V usage is TRBV18 and J usage is TRBJ2-2; TRBD2 aligns across 13 bases. Looked up from germline, CDR1 is KGHSH and CDR2 is LQKENI. The CDR3 consists of 17 residues. Trimming at V came to 0 bases and at J to 5 bases, leaving 3 bases not matched to a gene.

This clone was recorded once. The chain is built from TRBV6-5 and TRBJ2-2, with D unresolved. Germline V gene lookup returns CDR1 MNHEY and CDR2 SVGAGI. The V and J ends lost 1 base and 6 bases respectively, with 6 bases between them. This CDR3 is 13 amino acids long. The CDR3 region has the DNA TGTGCCAGCAGTTACTTGGCGGCCGGGGAGCTGTTTTTT. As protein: CASSYLAAGELFF.

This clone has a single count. The CDR3 sequence is CAISGRGSGSWEQYF. The CDR3 nucleotides read TGTGCCATCAGCGGGAGAGGGAGCGGGAGTTGGGAGCAGTACTTC. The chain has TRBV10-3 and TRBJ2-7; 8 nucleotides line up with TRBD2. This CDR3 is built from 15 residues. From germline, CDR1 is ENHRY and CDR2 SYGVKD. Losses at the gene ends were 6 bases for V and 7 bases for J; bases not matched to a gene: 14.

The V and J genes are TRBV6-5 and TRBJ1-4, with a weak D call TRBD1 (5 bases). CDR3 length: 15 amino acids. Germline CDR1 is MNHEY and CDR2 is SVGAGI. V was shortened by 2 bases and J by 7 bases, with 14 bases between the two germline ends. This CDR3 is CASSYEGAFREKLFF. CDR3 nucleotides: TGTGCCAGCAGTTACGAAGGGGCTTTCCGTGAAAAACTGTTTTTT.

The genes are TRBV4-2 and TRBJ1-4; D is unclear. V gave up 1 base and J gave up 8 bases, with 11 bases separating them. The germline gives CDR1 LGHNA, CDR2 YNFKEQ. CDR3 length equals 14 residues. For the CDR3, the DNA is TGTGCCAGCAGCCAAGGCGGAATCGGGGAAAAACTGTTTTTT. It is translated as CASSQGGIGEKLFF.

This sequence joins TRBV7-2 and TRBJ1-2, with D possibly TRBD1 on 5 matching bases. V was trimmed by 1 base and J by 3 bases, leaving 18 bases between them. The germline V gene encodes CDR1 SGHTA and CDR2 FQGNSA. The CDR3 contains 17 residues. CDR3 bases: TGTGCCAGCAGCTTAGATCGTATGGCAGGGTATGACTATGGCTACACCTTC. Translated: CASSLDRMAGYDYGYTF. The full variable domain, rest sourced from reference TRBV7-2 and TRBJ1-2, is GAGVSQSPSNKVTEKGKDVELRCDPISGHTALYWYRQSLGQGLEFLIYFQGNSAPDKSGLPSDRFSAERTGGSVSTLTIQRTQQEDSAVYLCASSLDRMAGYDYGYTFGSGTRLTVV.

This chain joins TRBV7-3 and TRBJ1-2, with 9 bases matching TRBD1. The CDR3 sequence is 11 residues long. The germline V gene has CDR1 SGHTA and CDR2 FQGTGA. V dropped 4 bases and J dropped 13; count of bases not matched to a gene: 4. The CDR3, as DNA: TGTGCCAGCAGCTCGGGGACAGGGACCACCTTC. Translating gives CASSSGTGTTF.

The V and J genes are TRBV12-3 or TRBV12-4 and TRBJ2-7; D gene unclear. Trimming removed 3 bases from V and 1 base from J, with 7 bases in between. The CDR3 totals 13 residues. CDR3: CASSLGHSYEQYF. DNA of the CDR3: TGTGCCAGCAGTTTGGGTCATTCCTACGAGCAGTACTTC.

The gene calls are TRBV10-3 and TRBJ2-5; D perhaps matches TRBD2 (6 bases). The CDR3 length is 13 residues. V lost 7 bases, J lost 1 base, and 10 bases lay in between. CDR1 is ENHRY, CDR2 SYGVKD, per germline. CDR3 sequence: CAITSGAQETQYF. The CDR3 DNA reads TGTGCCATCACCTCGGGAGCCCAAGAGACCCAGTACTTC.

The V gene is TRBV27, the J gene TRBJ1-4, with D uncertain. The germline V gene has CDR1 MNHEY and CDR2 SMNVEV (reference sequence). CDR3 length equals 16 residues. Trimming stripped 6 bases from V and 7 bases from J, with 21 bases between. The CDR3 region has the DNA TGTGCCAGCAGCCTAACGGGCCCCCGAATCGGTGAAAAACTGTTTTTT. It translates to CASSLTGPRIGEKLFF.

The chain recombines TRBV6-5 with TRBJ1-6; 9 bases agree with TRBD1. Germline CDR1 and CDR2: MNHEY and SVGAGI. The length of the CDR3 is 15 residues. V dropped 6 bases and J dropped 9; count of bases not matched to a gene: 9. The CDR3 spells CASRTHRDRASPLHF. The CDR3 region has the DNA TGTGCCAGCAGAACCCACCGGGACAGGGCTTCACCCCTCCACTTT.

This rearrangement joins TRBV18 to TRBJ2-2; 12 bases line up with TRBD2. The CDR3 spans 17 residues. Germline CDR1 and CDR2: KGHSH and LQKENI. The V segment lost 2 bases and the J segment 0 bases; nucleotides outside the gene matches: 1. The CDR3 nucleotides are TGTGCCAGCTCACCAACTAGCGGGAGGACGAACACCGGGGAGCTGTTTTTT. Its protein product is CASSPTSGRTNTGELFF.

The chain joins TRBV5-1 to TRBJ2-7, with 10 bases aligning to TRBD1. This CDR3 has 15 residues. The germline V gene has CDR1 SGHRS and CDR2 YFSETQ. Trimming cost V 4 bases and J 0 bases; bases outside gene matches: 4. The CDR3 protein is CASSLRQGASYEQYF. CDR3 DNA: TGCGCCAGCAGCCTGAGACAGGGGGCCTCCTACGAGCAGTACTTC. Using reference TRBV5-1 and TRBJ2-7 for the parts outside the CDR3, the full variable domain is KAGVTQTPRYLIKTRGQQVTLSCSPISGHRSVSWYQQTPGQGLQFLFEYFSETQRNKGNFPGRFSGRQFSNSRSEMNVSTLELGDSALYLCASSLRQGASYEQYFGPGTRLTVT.

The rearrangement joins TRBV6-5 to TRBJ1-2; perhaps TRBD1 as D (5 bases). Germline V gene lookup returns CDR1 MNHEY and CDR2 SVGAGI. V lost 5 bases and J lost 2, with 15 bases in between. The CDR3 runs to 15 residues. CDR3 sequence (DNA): TGTGCCAGCAGTCCAGGGCAGGATCGGAACTATGGCTACACCTTC. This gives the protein CASSPGQDRNYGYTF.

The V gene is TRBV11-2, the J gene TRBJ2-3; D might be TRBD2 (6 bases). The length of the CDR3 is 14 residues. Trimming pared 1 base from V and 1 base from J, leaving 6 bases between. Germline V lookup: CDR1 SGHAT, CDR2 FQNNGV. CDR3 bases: TGTGCCAGCAGCTTAGCGGGGGGCACAGATACGCAGTATTTT. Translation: CASSLAGGTDTQYF.

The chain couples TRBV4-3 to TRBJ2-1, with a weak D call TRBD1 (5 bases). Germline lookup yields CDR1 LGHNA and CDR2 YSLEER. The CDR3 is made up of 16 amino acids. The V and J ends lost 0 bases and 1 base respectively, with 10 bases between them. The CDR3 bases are TGCGCCAGCAGCCAAGATCGACAGATTTCCTACAATGAGCAGTTCTTC. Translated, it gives CASSQDRQISYNEQFF.

The CDR3 DNA reads as TGTGCCAGCAGCCAAGATTTTCGCTCTGGAAACACCATATATTTT. Protein sequence: CASSQDFRSGNTIYF. This chain connects TRBV4-2 to TRBJ1-3; D uncertain. Germline CDR1 reads LGHNA; CDR2 reads YNFKEQ. With 0 bases removed from V and 0 bases from J, the gap between germline ends came to 6 bases. The CDR3 spans 15 residues.

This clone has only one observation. The CDR3 nucleotides read TGTGCCAGCAGTAACGGGGGGGCCAGCAATGAGCAGTTCTTC. It codes for CASSNGGASNEQFF. The V and J genes are TRBV6-5 and TRBJ2-1; TRBD2 matches 8 bases. The length of the CDR3 is 14 residues. The J segment lost 6 bases and the V segment lost 5 bases, leaving 6 bases of the junction unmatched. Germline CDR1 and CDR2: MNHEY and SVGAGI.

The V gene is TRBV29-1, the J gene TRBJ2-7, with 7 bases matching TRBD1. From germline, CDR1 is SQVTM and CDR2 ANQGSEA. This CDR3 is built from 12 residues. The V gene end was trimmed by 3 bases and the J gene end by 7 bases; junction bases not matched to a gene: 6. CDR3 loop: CSVDHRGEEQYF. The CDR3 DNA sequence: TGCAGCGTTGATCACAGGGGAGAGGAGCAGTACTTC.

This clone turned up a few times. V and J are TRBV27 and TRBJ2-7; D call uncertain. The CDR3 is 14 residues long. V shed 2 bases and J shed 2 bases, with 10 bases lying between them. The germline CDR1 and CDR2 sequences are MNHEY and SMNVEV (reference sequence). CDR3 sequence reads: CASSLGRETYEQYF. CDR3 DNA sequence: TGTGCCAGCAGTTTAGGAAGGGAAACCTACGAGCAGTACTTC.

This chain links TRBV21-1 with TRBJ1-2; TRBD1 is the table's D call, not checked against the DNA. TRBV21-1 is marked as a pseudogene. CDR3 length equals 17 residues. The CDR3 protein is CASSLTGDRGRGYGYTF. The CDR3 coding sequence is TGTGCCAGCAGCCTCACCGGGGACAGGGGGCGCGGCTATGGCTACACCTTC.

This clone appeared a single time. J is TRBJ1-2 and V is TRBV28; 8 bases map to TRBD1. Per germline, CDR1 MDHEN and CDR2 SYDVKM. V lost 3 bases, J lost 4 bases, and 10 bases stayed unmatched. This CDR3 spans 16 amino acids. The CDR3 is CASSFRQGAFPYGYTF. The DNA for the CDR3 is TGTGCCAGCAGTTTTCGTCAGGGGGCTTTTCCCTATGGCTACACCTTC.

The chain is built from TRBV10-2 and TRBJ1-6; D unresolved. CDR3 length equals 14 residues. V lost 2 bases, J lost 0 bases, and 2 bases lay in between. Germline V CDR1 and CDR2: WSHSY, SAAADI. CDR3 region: CASSEASYNSPLHF. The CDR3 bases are TGCGCCAGCAGTGAGGCCTCCTATAATTCACCCCTCCACTTT.

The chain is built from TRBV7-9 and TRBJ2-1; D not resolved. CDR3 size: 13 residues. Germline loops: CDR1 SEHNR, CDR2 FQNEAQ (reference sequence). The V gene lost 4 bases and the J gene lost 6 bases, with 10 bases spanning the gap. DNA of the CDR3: TGTGCCAGCAGCTCGCTATTAGTCAATGAGCAGTTCTTC. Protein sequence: CASSSLLVNEQFF. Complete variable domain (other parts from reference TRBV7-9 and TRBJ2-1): DTGVSQNPRHKITKRGQNVTFRCDPISEHNRLYWYRQTLGQGPEFLTYFQNEAQLEKSRLLSDRFSAERPKGSFSTLEIQRTEQGDSAMYLCASSSLLVNEQFFGPGTRLTVL.